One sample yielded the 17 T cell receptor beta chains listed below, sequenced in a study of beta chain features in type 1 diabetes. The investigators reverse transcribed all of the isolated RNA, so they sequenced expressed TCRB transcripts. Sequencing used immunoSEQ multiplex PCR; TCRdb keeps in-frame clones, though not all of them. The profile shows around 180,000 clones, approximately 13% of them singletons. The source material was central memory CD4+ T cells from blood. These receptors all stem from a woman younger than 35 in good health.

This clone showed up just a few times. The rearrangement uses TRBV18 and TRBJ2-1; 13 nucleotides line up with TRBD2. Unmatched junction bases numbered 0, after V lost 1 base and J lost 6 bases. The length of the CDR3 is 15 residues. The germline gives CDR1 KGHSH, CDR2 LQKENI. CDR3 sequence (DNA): TGTGCCAGCTCACCACGGACTAGCGGGAGCAATGAGCAGTTCTTC. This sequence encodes CASSPRTSGSNEQFF.

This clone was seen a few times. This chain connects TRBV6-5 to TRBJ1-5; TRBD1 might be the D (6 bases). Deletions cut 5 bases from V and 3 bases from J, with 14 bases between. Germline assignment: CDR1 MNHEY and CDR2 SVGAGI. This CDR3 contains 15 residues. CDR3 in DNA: TGTGCCAGCAGTAACGACAGGAACGTCAATCAGCCCCAGCATTTT. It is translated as CASSNDRNVNQPQHF.

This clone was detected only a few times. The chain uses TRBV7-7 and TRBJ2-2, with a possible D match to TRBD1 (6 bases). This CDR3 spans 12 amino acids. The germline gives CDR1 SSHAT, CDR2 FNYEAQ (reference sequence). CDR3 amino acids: CAAQGNTGELFF. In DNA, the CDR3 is TGTGCTGCACAGGGAAACACCGGGGAGCTGTTTTTT.

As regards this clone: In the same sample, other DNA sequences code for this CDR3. CDR3 amino acids: CAIGRDRDTDTQYF. The CDR3 coding sequence is TGTGCCATCGGCCGGGACAGGGACACAGATACGCAGTATTTT. The V gene is TRBV10-3, the J gene TRBJ2-3, with 9 bases matching TRBD1. Germline trimming cut 8 bases from V and 2 bases from J; bases unmatched to any gene: 5. This CDR3 has 14 residues. The germline V gene has CDR1 ENHRY and CDR2 SYGVKD.

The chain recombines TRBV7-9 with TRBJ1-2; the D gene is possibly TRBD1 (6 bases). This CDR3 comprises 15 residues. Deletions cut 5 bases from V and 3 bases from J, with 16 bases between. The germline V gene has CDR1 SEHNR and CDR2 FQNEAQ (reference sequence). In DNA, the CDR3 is TGTGCCAGCAGCCAAGGACAGTACCCCGACTATGGCTACACCTTC. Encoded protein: CASSQGQYPDYGYTF.

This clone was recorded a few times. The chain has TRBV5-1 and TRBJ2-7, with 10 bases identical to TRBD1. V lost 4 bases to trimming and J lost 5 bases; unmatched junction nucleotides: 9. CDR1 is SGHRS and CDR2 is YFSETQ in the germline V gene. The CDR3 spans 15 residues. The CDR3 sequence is CASSPGTGVTNEQYF. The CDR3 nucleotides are TGCGCCAGCAGCCCCGGGACAGGGGTTACTAACGAGCAGTACTTC.

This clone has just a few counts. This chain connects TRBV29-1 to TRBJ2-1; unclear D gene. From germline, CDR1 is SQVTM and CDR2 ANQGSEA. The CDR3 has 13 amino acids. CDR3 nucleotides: TGCGCGCACTCCAAGTCCCGCTACAATGAGCAGTTCTTC. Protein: CAHSKSRYNEQFF.

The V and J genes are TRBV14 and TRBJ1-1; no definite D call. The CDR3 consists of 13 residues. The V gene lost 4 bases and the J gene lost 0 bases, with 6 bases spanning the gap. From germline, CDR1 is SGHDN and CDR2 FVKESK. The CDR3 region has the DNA TGTGCCAGCAGCCTTTCGTTGAACACTGAAGCTTTCTTT. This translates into CASSLSLNTEAFF.

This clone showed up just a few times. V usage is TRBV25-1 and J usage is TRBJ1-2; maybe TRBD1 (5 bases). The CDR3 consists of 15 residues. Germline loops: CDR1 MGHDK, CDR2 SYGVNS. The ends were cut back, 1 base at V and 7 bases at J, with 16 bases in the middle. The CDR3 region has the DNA TGTGCCAGCAGTGAATGGGGCAGTGGGCTGAGTGGCTACACCTTC. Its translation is CASSEWGSGLSGYTF.

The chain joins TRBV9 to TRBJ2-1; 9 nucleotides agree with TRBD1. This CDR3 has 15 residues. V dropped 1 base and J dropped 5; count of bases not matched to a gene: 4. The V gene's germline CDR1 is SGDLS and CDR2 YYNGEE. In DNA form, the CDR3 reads TGTGCCAGCAGCGTACTTGGGACAGGGAACAATGAGCAGTTCTTC. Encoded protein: CASSVLGTGNNEQFF.

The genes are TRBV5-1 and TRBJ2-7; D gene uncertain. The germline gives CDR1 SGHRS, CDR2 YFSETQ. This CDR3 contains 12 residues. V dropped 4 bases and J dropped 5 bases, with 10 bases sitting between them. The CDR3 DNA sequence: TGCGCCAGCAGCGTTGACTGGAACGAGCAGTACTTC. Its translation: CASSVDWNEQYF.

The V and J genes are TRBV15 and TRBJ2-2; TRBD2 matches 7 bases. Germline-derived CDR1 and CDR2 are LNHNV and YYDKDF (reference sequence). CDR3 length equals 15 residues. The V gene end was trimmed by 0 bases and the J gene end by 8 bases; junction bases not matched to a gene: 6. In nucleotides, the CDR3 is TGTGCCACCAGCAGAGAACAGGACGGGAGGGGGGAGCTGTTTTTT. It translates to CATSREQDGRGELFF.

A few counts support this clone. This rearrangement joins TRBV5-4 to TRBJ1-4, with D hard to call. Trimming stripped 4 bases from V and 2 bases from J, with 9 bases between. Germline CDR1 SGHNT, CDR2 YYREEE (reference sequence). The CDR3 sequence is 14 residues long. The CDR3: CASSPRETNEKLFF. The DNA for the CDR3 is TGTGCCAGCAGCCCGAGAGAGACTAATGAAAAACTGTTTTTT.

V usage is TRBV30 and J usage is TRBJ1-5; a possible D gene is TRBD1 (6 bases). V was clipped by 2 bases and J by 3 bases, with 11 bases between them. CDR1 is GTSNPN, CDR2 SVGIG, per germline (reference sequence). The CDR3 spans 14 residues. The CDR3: CAWSSGHPNQPQHF. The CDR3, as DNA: TGTGCCTGGAGTTCGGGACATCCCAATCAGCCCCAGCATTTT.

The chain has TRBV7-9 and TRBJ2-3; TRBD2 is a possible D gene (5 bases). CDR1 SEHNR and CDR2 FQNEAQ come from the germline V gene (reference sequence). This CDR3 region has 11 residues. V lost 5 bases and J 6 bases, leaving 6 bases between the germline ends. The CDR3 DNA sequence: TGTGCCAGCAGCCGAGGGGATACGCAGTATTTT. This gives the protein CASSRGDTQYF.

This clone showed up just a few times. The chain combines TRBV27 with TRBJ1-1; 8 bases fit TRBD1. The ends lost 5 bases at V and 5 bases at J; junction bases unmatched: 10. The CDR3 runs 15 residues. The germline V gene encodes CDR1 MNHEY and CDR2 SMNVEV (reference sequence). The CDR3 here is CASSPRQGLGTEAFF. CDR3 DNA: TGTGCCAGCAGTCCCCGACAGGGGTTGGGGACTGAAGCTTTCTTT.

The CDR3 region is CASSLTSEGIEQFF. The DNA for the CDR3 is TGCGCCAGCAGCTTGACTAGCGAGGGTATTGAGCAGTTCTTC. This sequence joins TRBV5-1 and TRBJ2-1; 7 bases line up with TRBD2. V gave up 1 base and J gave up 9 bases; unmatched junction bases: 7. CDR1 SGHRS and CDR2 YFSETQ come from the germline V gene. The CDR3 contains 14 residues.